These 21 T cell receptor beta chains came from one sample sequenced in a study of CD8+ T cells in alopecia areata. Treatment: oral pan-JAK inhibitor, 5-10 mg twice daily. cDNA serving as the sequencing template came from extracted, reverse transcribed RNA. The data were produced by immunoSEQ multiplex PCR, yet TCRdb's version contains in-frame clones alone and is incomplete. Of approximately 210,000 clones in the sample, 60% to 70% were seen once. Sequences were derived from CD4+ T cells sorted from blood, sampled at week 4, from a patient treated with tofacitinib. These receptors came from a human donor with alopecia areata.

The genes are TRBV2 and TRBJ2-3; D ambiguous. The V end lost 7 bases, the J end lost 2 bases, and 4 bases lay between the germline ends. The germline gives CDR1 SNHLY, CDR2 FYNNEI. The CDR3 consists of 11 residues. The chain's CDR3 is CASTPTDTQYF. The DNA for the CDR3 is TGTGCCAGCACCCCCACAGATACGCAGTATTTT.

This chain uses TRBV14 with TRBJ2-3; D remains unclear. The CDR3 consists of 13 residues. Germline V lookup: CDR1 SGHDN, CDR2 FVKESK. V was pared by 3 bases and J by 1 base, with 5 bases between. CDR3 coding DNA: TGTGCCAGCAGCCAGTGGGGCACAGATACGCAGTATTTT. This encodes CASSQWGTDTQYF.

The DNA of the CDR3 is TGTGCCAGCAGCTTAGACGTGGGGGCCACAGATACGCAGTATTTT. It encodes CASSLDVGATDTQYF. This chain links TRBV11-2 with TRBJ2-3, with TRBD1 as a possible D gene (6 bases). Germline loops: CDR1 SGHAT, CDR2 FQNNGV. The CDR3 is made up of 15 amino acids. Trimming stripped 0 bases from V and 2 bases from J, with 9 bases between.

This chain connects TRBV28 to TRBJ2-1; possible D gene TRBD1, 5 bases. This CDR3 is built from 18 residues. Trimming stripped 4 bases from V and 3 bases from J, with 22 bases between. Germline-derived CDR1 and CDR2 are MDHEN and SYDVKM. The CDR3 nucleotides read TGTGCCAGCAGTTCGAAACGCTCGGCAGGGTCAGGCTACAATGAGCAGTTCTTC. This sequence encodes CASSSKRSAGSGYNEQFF.

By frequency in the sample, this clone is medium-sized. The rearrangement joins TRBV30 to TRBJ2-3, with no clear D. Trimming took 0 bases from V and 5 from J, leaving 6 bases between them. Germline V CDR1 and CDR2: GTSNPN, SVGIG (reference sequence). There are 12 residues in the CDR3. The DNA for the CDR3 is TGTGCCTGGAGTGTAGGCGAAGATACGCAGTATTTT. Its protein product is CAWSVGEDTQYF. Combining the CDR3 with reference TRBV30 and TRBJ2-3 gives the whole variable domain SQTIHQWPATLVQPVGSPLSLECTVEGTSNPNLYWYRQAAGRGLQLLFYSVGIGQISSEVPQNLSASRPQDRQFILSSKKLLLSDSGFYLCAWSVGEDTQYFGPGTRLTVL.

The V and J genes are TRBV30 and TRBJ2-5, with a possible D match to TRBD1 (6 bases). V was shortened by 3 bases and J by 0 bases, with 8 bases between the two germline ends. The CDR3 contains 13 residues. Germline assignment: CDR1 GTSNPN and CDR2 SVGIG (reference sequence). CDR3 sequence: CAWRRGNQETQYF. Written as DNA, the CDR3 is TGTGCCTGGAGGAGGGGGAACCAAGAGACCCAGTACTTC.

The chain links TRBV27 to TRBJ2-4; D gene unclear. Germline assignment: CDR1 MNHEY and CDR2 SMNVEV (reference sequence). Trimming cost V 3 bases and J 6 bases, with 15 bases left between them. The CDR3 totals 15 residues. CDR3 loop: CASSFRRSMGNIQYF. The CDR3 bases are TGTGCCAGCAGTTTTCGAAGAAGTATGGGAAACATTCAGTACTTC.

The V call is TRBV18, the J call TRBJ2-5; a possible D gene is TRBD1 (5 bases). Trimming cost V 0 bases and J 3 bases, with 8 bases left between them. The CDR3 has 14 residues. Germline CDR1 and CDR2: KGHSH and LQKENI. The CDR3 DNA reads TGTGCCAGCTCACCACCAGGGGTTGAAGAGACCCAGTACTTC. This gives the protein CASSPPGVEETQYF.

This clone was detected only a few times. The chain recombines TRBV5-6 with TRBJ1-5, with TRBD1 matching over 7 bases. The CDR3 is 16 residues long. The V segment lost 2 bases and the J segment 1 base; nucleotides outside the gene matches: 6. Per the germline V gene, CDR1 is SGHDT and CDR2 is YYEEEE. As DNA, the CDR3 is TGTGCCAGCAGCTTCTACAGGGGAAGGAGCAATCAGCCCCAGCATTTT. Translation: CASSFYRGRSNQPQHF.

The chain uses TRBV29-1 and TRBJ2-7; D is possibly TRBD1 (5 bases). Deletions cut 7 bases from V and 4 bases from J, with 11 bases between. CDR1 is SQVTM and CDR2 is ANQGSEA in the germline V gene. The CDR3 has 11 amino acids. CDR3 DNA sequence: TGCAGCGGTTCGACAGCTTACGAGCAGTACTTC. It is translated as CSGSTAYEQYF.

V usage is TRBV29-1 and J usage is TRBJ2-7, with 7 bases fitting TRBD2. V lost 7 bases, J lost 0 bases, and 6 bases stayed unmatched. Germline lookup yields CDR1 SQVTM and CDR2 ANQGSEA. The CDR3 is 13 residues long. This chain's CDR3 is CSALRGDSYEQYF. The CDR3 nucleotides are TGCAGCGCCCTCCGGGGGGACTCCTACGAGCAGTACTTC.

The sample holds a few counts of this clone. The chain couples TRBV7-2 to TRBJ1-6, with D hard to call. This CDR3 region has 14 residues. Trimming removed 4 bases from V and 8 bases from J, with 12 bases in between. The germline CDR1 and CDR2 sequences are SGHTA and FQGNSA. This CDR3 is CASSSDGSHSPLHF. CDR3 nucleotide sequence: TGTGCCAGCAGCTCGGACGGGAGTCATTCACCCCTCCACTTT.

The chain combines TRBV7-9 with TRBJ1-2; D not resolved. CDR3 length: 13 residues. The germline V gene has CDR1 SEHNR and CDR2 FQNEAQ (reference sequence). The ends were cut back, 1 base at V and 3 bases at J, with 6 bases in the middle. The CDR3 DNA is TGTGCCAGCAGCTTAGAGCCTCACTATGGCTACACCTTC. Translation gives CASSLEPHYGYTF.

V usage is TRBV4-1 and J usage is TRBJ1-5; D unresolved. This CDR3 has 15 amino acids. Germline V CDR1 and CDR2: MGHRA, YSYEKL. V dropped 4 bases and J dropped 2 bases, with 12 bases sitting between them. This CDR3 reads CASSLSWRGNQPQHF. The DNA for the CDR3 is TGCGCCAGCAGCCTCAGTTGGAGAGGCAATCAGCCCCAGCATTTT.

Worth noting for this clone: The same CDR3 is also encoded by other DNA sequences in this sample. The CDR3 coding sequence is TGTGCCACCAGCAGAGCCGGTTCCTCCTACGAGCAGTACTTC. It is translated as CATSRAGSSYEQYF. V usage is TRBV15 and J usage is TRBJ2-7; D not resolved. The CDR3 is made up of 14 amino acids. CDR1 LNHNV and CDR2 YYDKDF come from the germline V gene (reference sequence). Trimming left V 1 base short and J 0 bases short, with 7 bases between.

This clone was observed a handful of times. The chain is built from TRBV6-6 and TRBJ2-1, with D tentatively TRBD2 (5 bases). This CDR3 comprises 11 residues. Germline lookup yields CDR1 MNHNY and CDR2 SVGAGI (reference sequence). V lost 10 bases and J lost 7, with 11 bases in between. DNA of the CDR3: TGTGCCACCATGGGAGTGAATGAGCAGTTCTTC. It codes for CATMGVNEQFF.

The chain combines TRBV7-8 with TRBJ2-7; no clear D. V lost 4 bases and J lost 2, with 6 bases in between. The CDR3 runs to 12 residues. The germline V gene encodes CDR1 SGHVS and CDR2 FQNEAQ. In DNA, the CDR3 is TGTGCCAGCAGCTCTCCGACCTACGAGCAGTACTTC. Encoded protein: CASSSPTYEQYF.

Here the CDR3 DNA reads TGTGCCAGCAGCTCCTTGGGGGCAGGGTGGACAGATACGCAGTATTTT. Its translation is CASSSLGAGWTDTQYF. This sequence joins TRBV6-6 and TRBJ2-3, with D perhaps TRBD1 (6 bases). Germline loops: CDR1 MNHNY, CDR2 SVGAGI (reference sequence). Trimming removed 6 bases from V and 3 bases from J, with 19 bases in between. The CDR3 sequence is 16 residues long.

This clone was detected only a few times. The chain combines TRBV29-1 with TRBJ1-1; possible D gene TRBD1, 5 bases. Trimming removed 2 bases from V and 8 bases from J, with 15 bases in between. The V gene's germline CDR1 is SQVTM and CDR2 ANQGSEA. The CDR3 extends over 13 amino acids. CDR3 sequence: CSVERRAAGEAFF. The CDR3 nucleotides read TGCAGCGTTGAACGCAGGGCTGCGGGAGAAGCTTTCTTT.

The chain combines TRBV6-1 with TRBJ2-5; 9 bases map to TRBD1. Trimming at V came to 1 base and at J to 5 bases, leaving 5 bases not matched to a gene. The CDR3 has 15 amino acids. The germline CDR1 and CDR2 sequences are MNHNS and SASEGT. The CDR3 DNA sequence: TGTGCCAGCAGTGAAGGGACAGGGGTTCGGGAGACCCAGTACTTC. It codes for CASSEGTGVRETQYF.

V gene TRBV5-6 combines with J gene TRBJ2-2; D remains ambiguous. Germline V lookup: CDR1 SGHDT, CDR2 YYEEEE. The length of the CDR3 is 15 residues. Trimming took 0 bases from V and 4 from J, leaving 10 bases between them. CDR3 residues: CASSLGRIRTGELFF. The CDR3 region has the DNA TGTGCCAGCAGCTTGGGGCGGATTCGCACCGGGGAGCTGTTTTTT.